The T cell receptor (beta chain) described here comes from a study of human T cells and chemical hapten exposure. About the research overall: TCR yields per sample varied mostly from small pooled library volume differences.

Germline trimming cut 2 bases from V and 2 bases from J; bases unmatched to any gene: 5. Germline-derived CDR1 and CDR2 are MNHEY and SVGEGT. The CDR3 spans 17 residues. MiXCR, run by TCRdb on the RACE reads, gives a single entry per CDR3 protein. The top ten hold about 0.9% of the sample, which has fewer than 150,000 distinct CDR3 sequences, about 13% seen once. The time point is: patch test 1, 2 weeks after DPC sensitization. Stated treatment: therapeutic diphenylcyclopropenone sensitization with weekly scalp DPC. The sequence was collected from a man aged 18 to 29 with alopecia areata. Some clones in this sample may be carry-over from other donors' samples. V gene TRBV6-2 or TRBV6-3 combines with J gene TRBJ2-6; 8 nucleotides line up with TRBD1. Sample: whole blood, taken in connection with sensitization to the hapten diphenylcyclopropenone (DPC). Here the CDR3 DNA reads TGTGCCAGCAGTTACCCCCTGACAGGGGCTGGGGCCAACGTCCTGACTTTC. Translating gives CASSYPLTGAGANVLTF.